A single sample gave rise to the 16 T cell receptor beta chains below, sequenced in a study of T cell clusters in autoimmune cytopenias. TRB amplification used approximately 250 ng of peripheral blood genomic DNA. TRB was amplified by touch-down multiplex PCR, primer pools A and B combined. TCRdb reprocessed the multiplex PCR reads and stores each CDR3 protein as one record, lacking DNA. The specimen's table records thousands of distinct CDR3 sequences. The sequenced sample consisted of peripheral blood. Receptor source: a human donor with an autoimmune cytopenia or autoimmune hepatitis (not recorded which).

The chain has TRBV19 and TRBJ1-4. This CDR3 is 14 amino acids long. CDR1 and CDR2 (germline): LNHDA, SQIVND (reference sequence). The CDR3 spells CASSMRRVEEKLFF.

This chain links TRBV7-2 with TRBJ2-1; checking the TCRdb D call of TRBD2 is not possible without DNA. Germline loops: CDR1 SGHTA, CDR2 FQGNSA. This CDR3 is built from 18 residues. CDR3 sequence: CASSLGTSGISSYNEQFF.

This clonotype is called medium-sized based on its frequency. This CDR3 is CASSYSPSGTRSTDTQYF. V usage is TRBV6-9 and J usage is TRBJ2-3; without DNA, the TCRdb call of TRBD2 cannot be checked. This CDR3 has 18 residues. CDR1 is MNHGY, CDR2 SVAAGI, per germline.

CDR3 amino acids: CASSSRGISTNEKLFF. The chain uses TRBV5-6 and TRBJ1-4; the TCRdb call, TRBD1, lacks DNA for checking. In germline, CDR1 is SGHDT, CDR2 YYEEEE. The CDR3 runs to 16 residues.

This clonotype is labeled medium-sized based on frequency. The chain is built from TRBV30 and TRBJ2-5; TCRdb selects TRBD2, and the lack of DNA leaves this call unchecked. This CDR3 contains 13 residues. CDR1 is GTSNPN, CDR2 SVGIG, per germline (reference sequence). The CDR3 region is CAWSRASFETQYF.

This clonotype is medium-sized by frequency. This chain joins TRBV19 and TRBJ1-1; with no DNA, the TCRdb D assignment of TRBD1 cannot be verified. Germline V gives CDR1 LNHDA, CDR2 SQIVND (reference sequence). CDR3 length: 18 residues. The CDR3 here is CASNGTGGGKSANTEAFF.

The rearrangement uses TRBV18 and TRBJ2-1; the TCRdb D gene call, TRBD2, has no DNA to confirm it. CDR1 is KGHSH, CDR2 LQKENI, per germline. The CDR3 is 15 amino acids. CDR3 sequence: CASSPGLAAYNEQFF.

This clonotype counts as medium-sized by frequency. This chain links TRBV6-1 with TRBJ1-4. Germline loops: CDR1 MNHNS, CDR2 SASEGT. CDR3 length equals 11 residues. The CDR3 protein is CASRIEEKLFF.

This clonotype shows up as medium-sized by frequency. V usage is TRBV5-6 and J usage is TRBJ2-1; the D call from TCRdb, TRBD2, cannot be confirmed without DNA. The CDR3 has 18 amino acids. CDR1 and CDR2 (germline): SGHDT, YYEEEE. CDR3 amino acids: CASSFQGARSGPRNEQFF.

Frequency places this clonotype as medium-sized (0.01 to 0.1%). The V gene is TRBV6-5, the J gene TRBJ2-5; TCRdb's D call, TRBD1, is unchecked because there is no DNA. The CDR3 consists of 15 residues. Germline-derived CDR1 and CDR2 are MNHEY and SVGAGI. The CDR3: CASSPGPGRQETQYF.

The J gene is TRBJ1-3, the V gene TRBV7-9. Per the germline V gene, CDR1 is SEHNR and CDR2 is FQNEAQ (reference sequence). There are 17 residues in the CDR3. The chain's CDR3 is CASSWALAGASGNTIYF.

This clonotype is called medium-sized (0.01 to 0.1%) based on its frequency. CDR3 amino acids: CSGGTGSTEAFF. The V and J genes are TRBV29-1 and TRBJ1-1; TCRdb reports TRBD1, a call that lacks DNA to check it against. Germline values: CDR1 SQVTM, CDR2 ANQGSEA. The CDR3 sequence is 12 residues long.

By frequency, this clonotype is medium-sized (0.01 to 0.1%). The CDR3 here is CASSLERGGVYGYTF. The chain links TRBV5-5 to TRBJ1-2; checking the TCRdb D call of TRBD1 is not possible without DNA. Germline-derived CDR1 and CDR2 are SGHKS and YYEKEE (reference sequence). This CDR3 has 15 amino acids.

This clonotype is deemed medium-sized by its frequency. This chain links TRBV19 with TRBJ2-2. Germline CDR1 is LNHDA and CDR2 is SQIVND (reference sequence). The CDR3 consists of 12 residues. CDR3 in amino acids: CASSIDGGELFF.

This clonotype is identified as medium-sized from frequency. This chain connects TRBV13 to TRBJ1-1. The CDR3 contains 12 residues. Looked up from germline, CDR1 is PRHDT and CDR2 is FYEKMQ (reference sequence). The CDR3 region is CASSYQSTEAFF.

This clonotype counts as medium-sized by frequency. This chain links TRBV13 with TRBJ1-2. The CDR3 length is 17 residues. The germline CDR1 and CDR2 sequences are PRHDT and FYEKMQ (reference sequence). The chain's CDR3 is CASSLRHSGISTGGYTF.